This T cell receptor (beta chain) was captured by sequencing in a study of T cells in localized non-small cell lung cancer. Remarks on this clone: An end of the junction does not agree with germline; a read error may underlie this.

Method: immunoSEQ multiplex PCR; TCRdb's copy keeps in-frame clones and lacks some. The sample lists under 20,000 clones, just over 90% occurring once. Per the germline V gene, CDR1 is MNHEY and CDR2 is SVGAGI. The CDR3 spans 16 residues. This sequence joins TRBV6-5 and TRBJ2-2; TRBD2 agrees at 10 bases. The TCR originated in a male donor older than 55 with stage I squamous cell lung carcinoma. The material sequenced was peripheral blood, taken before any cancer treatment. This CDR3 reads CASSYWASGSTGELFF. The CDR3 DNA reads TGTGCCAGCAGCTACTGGGCTAGCGGGAGTACCGGGGAGCTGTTTTTT.